Presented here are 8 T cell receptor beta chains from one specimen sequenced in a study of cytotoxic CD8 clonotypes in ibrutinib-treated CLL (dated by TCRdb to the early 2020s). Libraries came from the immunoSEQ multiplex PCR assay. TCRdb's version of the immuneACCESS table is confined to in-frame rearrangements and falls short of the full clone set. An unresolved V gene accounts for under half of the shortfall where checked; the remainder is of unknown origin. Within this sample are around 160,000 clones, with roughly 86% of them counted one time only. Clones ranked in the top ten supply roughly 2% of the sample. Taken with the paper, the label for time point translates to: about eleven months on ibrutinib. Sequenced here: PBMCs, sampled after 12 months of ibrutinib treatment. The source of these receptors is a human donor with chronic lymphocytic leukemia.

The chain employs TRBV2 and TRBJ2-7; 8 bases are a match to TRBD1. Germline lookup yields CDR1 SNHLY and CDR2 FYNNEI. This CDR3 has 12 residues. After removal of 8 bases from V and 3 bases from J, the junction contained 3 bases not matched to a gene. CDR3 sequence (DNA): TGTGCCAGCGGAGGACAGGGCTACGAGCAGTACTTC. Translated: CASGGQGYEQYF.

The chain links TRBV7-2 to TRBJ2-1; possible D gene TRBD2, 5 bases. V lost 6 bases, J lost 0 bases, and 15 bases lay in between. Germline V gene sequence: CDR1 SGHTA, CDR2 FQGNSA. This CDR3 is built from 16 residues. The CDR3 sequence: CASRRPLAGSYNEQFF. The DNA of the CDR3 is TGTGCCAGCAGGCGCCCTCTAGCAGGCTCCTACAATGAGCAGTTCTTC.

The chain links TRBV7-9 to TRBJ1-3; possibly TRBD1 for D (6 bases). CDR3 size: 15 residues. Trimming shortened V by 5 bases and J by 4 bases, and 15 bases separated the two germline ends. Per the germline V gene, CDR1 is SEHNR and CDR2 is FQNEAQ (reference sequence). The DNA of the CDR3 is TGTGCCAGCAGCCTTGGAGGGGGTAGCGGAAACACCATATATTTT. This codes for CASSLGGGSGNTIYF.

A single count supports this clone. The chain couples TRBV4-3 to TRBJ1-5; D may be TRBD1 (5 bases). CDR1 is LGHNA, CDR2 YSLEER, per germline. The CDR3 consists of 16 residues. The V end lost 4 bases, the J end lost 0 bases, and 13 bases lay between the germline ends. The CDR3: CASSPGGGLSNQPQHF. The CDR3 DNA is TGCGCCAGCAGCCCGGGGGGGGGACTTAGCAATCAGCCCCAGCATTTT.

V is TRBV6-5 and J is TRBJ2-1; TRBD1 is a possible D gene (6 bases). Trimming stripped 4 bases from V and 10 bases from J, with 14 bases between. Germline loops: CDR1 MNHEY, CDR2 SVGAGI. The CDR3 sequence is 13 residues long. Written as DNA, the CDR3 is TGTGCCAGCAGTTCCATCTTTCAGGGGGAGCAGTTCTTC. Its translation is CASSSIFQGEQFF.

The rearrangement uses TRBV19 and TRBJ2-2; 7 bases are shared with TRBD1. This CDR3 is built from 18 residues. The V gene's germline CDR1 is LNHDA and CDR2 SQIVND (reference sequence). The junction had 12 bases not matched to a gene; V was cut back by 4 bases and J by 1 base. CDR3 sequence: CASSRLPPTGRNTGELFF. CDR3 DNA: TGTGCCAGTAGTAGGCTCCCACCGACAGGGCGGAACACCGGGGAGCTGTTTTTT.

V is TRBV28 and J is TRBJ1-1; D call uncertain. V was cut by 5 bases and J by 11 bases, with 12 bases left in between. The CDR3 loop spans 11 amino acids. CDR1 is MDHEN, CDR2 SYDVKM, per germline. CDR3 sequence reads: CASSMTRFAFF. The CDR3, as DNA: TGTGCCAGCAGTATGACAAGGTTTGCTTTCTTT.

CDR3 protein: CATSSRIGDTEAFF. The CDR3 coding sequence is TGTGCCACCAGCAGCAGAATTGGTGACACTGAAGCTTTCTTT. This sequence joins TRBV15 and TRBJ1-1; D not resolved. The CDR3 has 14 residues. Trimming stripped 3 bases from V and 3 bases from J, with 11 bases between. CDR1 and CDR2 from the germline V gene are LNHNV and YYDKDF (reference sequence).